A selection of T cell receptor beta chains follows, all from one sample in a study of early T cells in non-severe SARS-CoV-2 infection. TCRdb re-analysed the 5' RACE reads in MiXCR, keeping a single row per CDR3 protein. Found here are tens of thousands of distinct CDR3 sequences, approximately 13% of them singletons; the top ten hold about 6.5%. The sequenced material came from whole blood. The receptors shown here come from an adult who was a healthcare worker with PCR-confirmed SARS-CoV-2 infection or an uninfected control (not recorded which). Each CDR3 is given with its conserved first and last residue. Each record gives: D gene, clone size, J gene, V gene, CDR3 protein, CDR3 DNA. A D gene is named only where the DNA matches it firmly. Part of the rows lack a size; the others show once, few, many or a class for expanded clones.

-	many	TRBJ1-3	TRBV11-2	CASSLVRASDTIYF	TGTGCCAGCAGCTTAGTGAGGGCTTCGGACACCATATATTTT
-	-	TRBJ1-1	TRBV12-3/TRBV12-4	CASSMTVLYITEAFF	TGTGCCAGCAGCATGACAGTTCTGTATATCACTGAAGCTTTCTTT
TRBD2	few	TRBJ2-1	TRBV9	CASSVAPGLAGGQGSYNEQFF	TGTGCCAGCAGCGTAGCCCCCGGGCTAGCGGGAGGGCAGGGGTCCTACAATGAGCAGTTCTTC
TRBD2	few	TRBJ2-1	TRBV18	CASSELAGAVFGGYNEQFF	TGTGCCAGCTCAGAACTAGCGGGAGCCGTCTTTGGAGGCTACAATGAGCAGTTCTTC
TRBD1	-	TRBJ2-3	TRBV5-4	CASSLSGQGVTDAQYF	TGTGCCAGCAGCTTGTCAGGTCAGGGGGTCACAGATGCGCAGTATTTT
-	-	TRBJ2-3	TRBV20-1	CSAAANTRASTDTQYF	TGCAGTGCGGCCGCGAATACTAGGGCAAGCACAGATACGCAGTATTTT
-	few	TRBJ2-5	TRBV29-1	CSVGVGTETQYF	TGCAGCGTTGGGGTTGGCACCGAGACCCAGTACTTC
-	few	TRBJ2-7	TRBV14	CASSQGLGEQYF	TGTGCCAGCAGCCAAGGACTGGGGGAGCAGTACTTC
-	medium-sized	TRBJ2-3	TRBV27	CASAERSGADTQYF	TGTGCCAGCGCAGAGCGGTCCGGGGCAGATACGCAGTATTTT
-	many	TRBJ2-5	TRBV21-1	CARGETQYF	TGTGCCCGGGGAGAGACCCAGTACTTC
-	few	TRBJ1-5	TRBV7-2	CASSFGGGQPQHF	TGTGCCAGCAGCTTCGGGGGAGGTCAGCCCCAGCATTTT
TRBD1	few	TRBJ1-3	TRBV7-2	CASSTRTGGNTIYF	TGTGCCAGCAGCACCAGGACAGGGGGAAACACCATATATTTT
-	-	TRBJ2-5	TRBV20-1	CSGKRGRQETQYF	TGCAGTGGGAAACGTGGCAGACAAGAGACCCAGTACTTC
-	few	TRBJ2-3	TRBV7-2	CASSLDTTADTQYF	TGTGCCAGCAGCTTAGATACCACTGCAGATACGCAGTATTTT
-	many	TRBJ1-1	TRBV3-1	CASSLRLAGRNTEAFF	TGTGCCAGCAGCCTCCGATTGGCGGGGAGGAACACTGAAGCTTTCTTT
-	-	TRBJ2-1	TRBV6-5	CAIQGYPYNEQFF	TGTGCCATTCAGGGGTATCCCTACAATGAGCAGTTCTTC
-	-	TRBJ2-1	TRBV7-9	CASSLLREQFF	TGTGCCAGCAGCTTATTAAGAGAGCAGTTCTTC
-	few	TRBJ2-1	TRBV6-2/TRBV6-3	CASSLGVEQFF	TGTGCCAGCAGTTTAGGGGTCGAGCAGTTCTTC
TRBD2	many	TRBJ2-1	TRBV2	CASSPGLAGVNEQFF	TGTGCCAGCAGTCCGGGACTAGCGGGAGTGAATGAGCAGTTCTTC
TRBD2	-	TRBJ2-5	TRBV20-1	CSAADLAGIQETQYF	TGCAGTGCTGCTGATCTAGCGGGAATCCAAGAGACCCAGTACTTC
TRBD2	-	TRBJ2-2	TRBV30	CAWSQAAGSGELVF	TGTGCCTGGAGTCAAGCAGCCGGGAGCGGGGAGCTGGTTTTT
TRBD1	many	TRBJ1-2	TRBV7-6	CASSSRQGRYGYTF	TGTGCCAGCAGCTCGCGACAGGGTCGATATGGCTACACCTTC
-	many	TRBJ2-2	TRBV24-1	CATGQMNTGELFF	TGTGCCACGGGACAAATGAACACCGGGGAGCTGTTTTTT
-	-	TRBJ2-1	TRBV4-3	CASSQDFRSAVSFF	TGCGCCAGCAGCCAAGATTTTAGGAGCGCGGTGAGTTTCTTC
-	-	TRBJ2-1	TRBV4-2	CASSHTGTVNNEQFF	TGTGCCAGCAGCCACACCGGGACTGTAAACAATGAGCAGTTCTTC
-	once	TRBJ1-1	TRBV9	CASSVKPGADTEAFF	TGTGCCAGCAGCGTAAAGCCCGGGGCCGACACTGAAGCTTTCTTT
TRBD1	few	TRBJ1-1	TRBV18	CASSPTGVNTEAFF	TGTGCCAGCTCACCGACAGGGGTGAACACTGAAGCTTTCTTT
TRBD2	few	TRBJ2-1	TRBV10-3	CATLPSGIQYNEQFF	TGTGCCACCCTGCCTAGCGGGATTCAATACAATGAGCAGTTCTTC
-	-	TRBJ1-3	TRBV20-1	CSAMGSVGNTIYF	TGCAGTGCTATGGGGTCCGTCGGAAACACCATATATTTT
TRBD2	many	TRBJ2-1	TRBV18	CASSPGEGNEQFF	TGTGCCAGCTCACCAGGGGAGGGGAATGAGCAGTTCTTC